The 23 T cell receptor beta chains below come from one sample, sequenced in a study of human T cells and chemical hapten exposure. Sample time point: pre-sensitization, week 0. The treatment denotes: therapeutic diphenylcyclopropenone sensitization with weekly scalp DPC. Using its own MiXCR run on the RACE reads, TCRdb lists one record per CDR3 protein. This sample has 90,000 or so distinct CDR3 sequences, with 8.5% found just once. Sequencing was performed on whole blood, taken in connection with sensitization to the hapten diphenylcyclopropenone (DPC). The receptors here all came from a man aged 35-49 years with alopecia areata. Some clones in this sample may be carry-over from other donors' samples.

This clonotype showed up many times. This chain links TRBV29-1 with TRBJ2-1; 12 bases agree with TRBD2. Germline values: CDR1 SQVTM, CDR2 ANQGSEA. The trim removed 6 bases at V and 1 base at J, leaving 4 bases unmatched. The length of the CDR3 is 15 residues. The CDR3 coding sequence is TGCAGCGTGACTAGCGGGAGAGGGTCCTACAATGAGCAGTTCTTC. Translating gives CSVTSGRGSYNEQFF.

This clonotype was seen many times. The rearrangement links TRBV5-1 to TRBJ2-1, with D possibly TRBD2 on 5 matching bases. Per germline, CDR1 SGHRS and CDR2 YFSETQ. The CDR3 extends over 12 amino acids. The V gene lost 4 bases and the J gene lost 8 bases, with 10 bases spanning the gap. The CDR3 region is CASSPFSDEQFF. The CDR3 region has the DNA TGCGCCAGCAGCCCTTTTAGCGATGAGCAGTTCTTC.

The chain recombines TRBV7-2 with TRBJ2-7; D ambiguous. The germline CDR1 and CDR2 sequences are SGHTA and FQGNSA. Trimming left V 5 bases short and J 5 bases short, with 16 bases between. The CDR3 has 14 amino acids. The CDR3 spells CASSKPSLPNEQYF. The CDR3 region has the DNA TGTGCCAGCAGCAAGCCCTCGCTGCCCAACGAGCAGTACTTC.

This clonotype was observed at least ten times. The gene calls are TRBV28 and TRBJ1-2; no definite D call. The CDR3 spans 12 residues. Deletions cut 3 bases from V and 11 bases from J, with 13 bases between. Germline V gives CDR1 MDHEN, CDR2 SYDVKM. In DNA, the CDR3 is TGTGCCAGCAGTTTCTATGTAATGCAATACACCTTC. Protein: CASSFYVMQYTF.

The CDR3 protein is CASKGGRTDTQYF. DNA of the CDR3: TGTGCCAGCAAAGGGGGGAGGACAGATACGCAGTATTTT. This chain links TRBV6-2 or TRBV6-3 with TRBJ2-3; D may match TRBD1 or TRBD2 (6 bases each). This CDR3 is 13 amino acids long. Trimming removed 7 bases at V and 3 bases at J, with 11 bases between. The germline V gene has CDR1 MNHEY and CDR2 SVGEGT.

CDR3 protein: CASSQVPGLSRGNTIYF. In nucleotides, the CDR3 is TGTGCCAGCAGCCAGGTTCCCGGGCTGTCTCGAGGAAACACCATATATTTT. J is TRBJ1-3 and V is TRBV3-1; unclear D gene. V shed 3 bases and J shed 4 bases, with 19 bases lying between them. The germline V gene encodes CDR1 LGHDT and CDR2 YNNKEL (reference sequence). This CDR3 is built from 17 residues. The full variable domain, with the rest looked up from reference TRBV3-1 and TRBJ1-3, is DTAVSQTPKYLVTQMGNDKSIKCEQNLGHDTMYWYKQDSKKFLKIMFSYNNKELIINETVPNRFSPKSPDKAHLNLHINSLELGDSAVYFCASSQVPGLSRGNTIYFGEGSWLTVV.

This clonotype was picked up a small number of times. CDR3 region: CASSMGGAPSEQYF. In nucleotides, the CDR3 is TGCGCCAGCAGCATGGGGGGCGCGCCATCCGAGCAGTACTTC. The gene calls are TRBV5-1 and TRBJ2-7; tentatively, D is TRBD1 or TRBD2 (6 bases each). Per the germline V gene, CDR1 is SGHRS and CDR2 is YFSETQ. The CDR3 length is 14 residues. V lost 4 bases and J 6 bases, leaving 17 bases between the germline ends. Supplemented by reference TRBV5-1 and TRBJ2-7, the full variable domain reads KAGVTQTPRYLIKTRGQQVTLSCSPISGHRSVSWYQQTPGQGLQFLFEYFSETQRNKGNFPGRFSGRQFSNSRSEMNVSTLELGDSALYLCASSMGGAPSEQYFGPGTRLTVT.

This sequence joins TRBV20-1 and TRBJ2-5; 8 positions match TRBD2. Germline-derived CDR1 and CDR2 are DFQATT and SNEGSKA (reference sequence). V shed 0 bases, J shed 9 bases, and the junction held 9 bases outside the gene matches. The CDR3 has 14 amino acids. CDR3 residues: CSARDRLAGGPQYF. The CDR3 DNA sequence: TGCAGTGCTAGAGATAGGCTAGCGGGTGGCCCCCAGTACTTC.

About this clonotype itself: A much larger clone is a single base away; this may be a read error. This chain uses TRBV2 with TRBJ1-2; 12 positions agree with TRBD1. Trimming at V came to 7 bases and at J to 6 bases, leaving 9 bases not matched to a gene. Germline V gene data show CDR1 as SNHLY and CDR2 as FYNNEI. This CDR3 is built from 15 residues. CDR3 bases: TGTGCCAGCAACCATATCGGGACAGGGGGCAATGGCTACACCTTC. Protein: CASNHIGTGGNGYTF.

This clonotype was found many times. The chain couples TRBV9 to TRBJ2-5, with D possibly being TRBD2 (5 bases). V lost 2 bases and J 3 bases, leaving 8 bases between the germline ends. CDR3 length equals 13 residues. CDR1 and CDR2 (germline): SGDLS, YYNGEE. The DNA of the CDR3 is TGTGCCAGCAGCGTGGACGGGGAAGAGACCCAGTACTTC. Its translation: CASSVDGEETQYF.

This clonotype turned up a few times. The J gene is TRBJ2-3, the V gene TRBV4-3, with D tentatively TRBD2 (5 bases). The V gene's germline CDR1 is LGHNA and CDR2 YSLEER. V lost 2 bases to trimming and J lost 4 bases, with 13 bases between them. The CDR3 totals 15 residues. The CDR3 bases are TGCGCCAGCAGCCAACGCCTCGCGGAGGCAGATACGCAGTATTTT. Its translation is CASSQRLAEADTQYF.

This clonotype occurred a few times. The chain joins TRBV6-5 to TRBJ1-5; TRBD1 is a possible D gene (6 bases). The CDR3 has 15 residues. Germline CDR1 is MNHEY and CDR2 is SVGAGI. Trimming stripped 5 bases from V and 0 bases from J, with 11 bases between. In DNA, the CDR3 is TGTGCCAGCAGTCGGGACATACTTAGCAATCAGCCCCAGCATTTT. Amino acid sequence: CASSRDILSNQPQHF.

The chain joins TRBV6-6 to TRBJ2-7; 11 bases line up with TRBD2. The CDR3 sequence is 15 residues long. With 2 bases clipped from V and 1 base from J, the junction kept 1 base outside the gene matches. Germline V CDR1 and CDR2: MNHNY, SVGAGI (reference sequence). CDR3 coding DNA: TGTGCCAGCAGTTACCTAGCGGGAGGATCCTACGAGCAGTACGTC. Its protein is CASSYLAGGSYEQYV.

This clonotype was detected ten times or more. The rearrangement links TRBV3-1 to TRBJ1-6; D remains unclear. This CDR3 region has 17 residues. Trimming left V 1 base short and J 9 bases short, with 19 bases between. CDR1 is LGHDT, CDR2 YNNKEL, per germline (reference sequence). CDR3: CASSQGTESAYGSPLHF. The CDR3 DNA reads as TGTGCCAGCAGCCAAGGGACGGAGAGTGCTTACGGTTCACCCCTCCACTTT.

This clonotype showed up just a few times. The V gene is TRBV30, the J gene TRBJ1-4; D is uncertain. CDR1 GTSNPN and CDR2 SVGIG come from the germline V gene (reference sequence). CDR3 size: 14 residues. Trimming shortened V by 0 bases and J by 5 bases, and 10 bases separated the two germline ends. The CDR3 DNA follows: TGTGCCTGGAGTGTAAGAGGGCTCAATGAAAAACTGTTTTTT. Translated: CAWSVRGLNEKLFF.

The sample holds a few counts of this clonotype. The rearrangement joins TRBV20-1 to TRBJ1-5; D is undetermined. The CDR3 runs 13 residues. CDR1 and CDR2 (germline): DFQATT, SNEGSKA (reference sequence). Trimming shortened V by 1 base and J by 3 bases, and 7 bases separated the two germline ends. This CDR3 reads CSARGIDNQPQHF. The CDR3 DNA follows: TGCAGTGCTAGAGGGATCGACAATCAGCCCCAGCATTTT.

This clonotype was counted between two and nine times. The chain links TRBV10-3 to TRBJ2-2, with a weak D call TRBD1 (5 bases). Deletions cut 3 bases from V and 5 bases from J, with 10 bases between. CDR1 ENHRY and CDR2 SYGVKD come from the germline V gene. This CDR3 region has 14 residues. The CDR3 spells CAISDRERTGELFF. CDR3 DNA sequence: TGTGCCATCAGTGACAGGGAACGGACCGGGGAGCTGTTTTTT.

This rearrangement joins TRBV15 to TRBJ2-1; 8 bases map to TRBD1. In germline, CDR1 is LNHNV, CDR2 YYDKDF (reference sequence). The CDR3 sequence is 16 residues long. V shed 0 bases, J shed 5 bases, and the junction held 6 bases outside the gene matches. CDR3 sequence reads: CATSRDLRQGHNEQFF. Written as DNA, the CDR3 is TGTGCCACCAGCAGAGATCTGAGACAGGGGCACAATGAGCAGTTCTTC.

This clonotype has at least ten counts. The V call is TRBV28, the J call TRBJ2-7; no firm D call. There are 12 residues in the CDR3. V was clipped by 6 bases and J by 6 bases, with 12 bases between them. Germline CDR1 is MDHEN and CDR2 is SYDVKM. The CDR3 sequence is CASSPPAVEQYF. The CDR3 DNA reads TGTGCCAGCAGCCCCCCGGCGGTCGAGCAGTACTTC.

At least ten counts were recorded for this clonotype. The J gene is TRBJ1-2, the V gene TRBV20-1; D possibly corresponds to TRBD1 (5 bases). V gave up 0 bases and J gave up 6 bases, with 17 bases separating them. Germline CDR1 DFQATT, CDR2 SNEGSKA (reference sequence). This CDR3 spans 15 amino acids. The CDR3 reads CSARDPGGTPHGYTF. The CDR3 DNA follows: TGCAGTGCTAGAGATCCGGGGGGTACCCCGCATGGCTACACCTTC.

This clonotype was detected a few times. The gene calls are TRBV6-6 and TRBJ2-5, with a possible D match to TRBD2 (6 bases). V was clipped by 2 bases and J by 5 bases, with 12 bases between them. The CDR3 is 14 amino acids. Looked up from germline, CDR1 is MNHNY and CDR2 is SVGAGI (reference sequence). In nucleotides, the CDR3 is TGTGCCAGCAGTTACGGCGGGGTCGGTGAGACCCAGTACTTC. Translating gives CASSYGGVGETQYF.

This chain links TRBV4-1 with TRBJ2-1, with TRBD2 identical over 9 bases. The germline CDR1 and CDR2 sequences are MGHRA and YSYEKL. V was clipped by 0 bases and J by 5 bases; unmatched bases: 8. This CDR3 contains 17 residues. The CDR3 protein is CASSQDQGLAIDNEQFF. DNA for the CDR3: TGCGCCAGCAGCCAAGATCAGGGACTAGCAATAGACAATGAGCAGTTCTTC.

The chain is built from TRBV7-6 and TRBJ2-3; TRBD2 might be the D (5 bases). V lost 4 bases and J lost 2, with 16 bases in between. From germline, CDR1 is SGHVS and CDR2 FNYEAQ. This CDR3 region has 16 residues. This CDR3 is CASSSNPQRITDTQYF. The CDR3 coding sequence is TGTGCCAGCAGCTCTAACCCACAGCGGATCACAGATACGCAGTATTTT.